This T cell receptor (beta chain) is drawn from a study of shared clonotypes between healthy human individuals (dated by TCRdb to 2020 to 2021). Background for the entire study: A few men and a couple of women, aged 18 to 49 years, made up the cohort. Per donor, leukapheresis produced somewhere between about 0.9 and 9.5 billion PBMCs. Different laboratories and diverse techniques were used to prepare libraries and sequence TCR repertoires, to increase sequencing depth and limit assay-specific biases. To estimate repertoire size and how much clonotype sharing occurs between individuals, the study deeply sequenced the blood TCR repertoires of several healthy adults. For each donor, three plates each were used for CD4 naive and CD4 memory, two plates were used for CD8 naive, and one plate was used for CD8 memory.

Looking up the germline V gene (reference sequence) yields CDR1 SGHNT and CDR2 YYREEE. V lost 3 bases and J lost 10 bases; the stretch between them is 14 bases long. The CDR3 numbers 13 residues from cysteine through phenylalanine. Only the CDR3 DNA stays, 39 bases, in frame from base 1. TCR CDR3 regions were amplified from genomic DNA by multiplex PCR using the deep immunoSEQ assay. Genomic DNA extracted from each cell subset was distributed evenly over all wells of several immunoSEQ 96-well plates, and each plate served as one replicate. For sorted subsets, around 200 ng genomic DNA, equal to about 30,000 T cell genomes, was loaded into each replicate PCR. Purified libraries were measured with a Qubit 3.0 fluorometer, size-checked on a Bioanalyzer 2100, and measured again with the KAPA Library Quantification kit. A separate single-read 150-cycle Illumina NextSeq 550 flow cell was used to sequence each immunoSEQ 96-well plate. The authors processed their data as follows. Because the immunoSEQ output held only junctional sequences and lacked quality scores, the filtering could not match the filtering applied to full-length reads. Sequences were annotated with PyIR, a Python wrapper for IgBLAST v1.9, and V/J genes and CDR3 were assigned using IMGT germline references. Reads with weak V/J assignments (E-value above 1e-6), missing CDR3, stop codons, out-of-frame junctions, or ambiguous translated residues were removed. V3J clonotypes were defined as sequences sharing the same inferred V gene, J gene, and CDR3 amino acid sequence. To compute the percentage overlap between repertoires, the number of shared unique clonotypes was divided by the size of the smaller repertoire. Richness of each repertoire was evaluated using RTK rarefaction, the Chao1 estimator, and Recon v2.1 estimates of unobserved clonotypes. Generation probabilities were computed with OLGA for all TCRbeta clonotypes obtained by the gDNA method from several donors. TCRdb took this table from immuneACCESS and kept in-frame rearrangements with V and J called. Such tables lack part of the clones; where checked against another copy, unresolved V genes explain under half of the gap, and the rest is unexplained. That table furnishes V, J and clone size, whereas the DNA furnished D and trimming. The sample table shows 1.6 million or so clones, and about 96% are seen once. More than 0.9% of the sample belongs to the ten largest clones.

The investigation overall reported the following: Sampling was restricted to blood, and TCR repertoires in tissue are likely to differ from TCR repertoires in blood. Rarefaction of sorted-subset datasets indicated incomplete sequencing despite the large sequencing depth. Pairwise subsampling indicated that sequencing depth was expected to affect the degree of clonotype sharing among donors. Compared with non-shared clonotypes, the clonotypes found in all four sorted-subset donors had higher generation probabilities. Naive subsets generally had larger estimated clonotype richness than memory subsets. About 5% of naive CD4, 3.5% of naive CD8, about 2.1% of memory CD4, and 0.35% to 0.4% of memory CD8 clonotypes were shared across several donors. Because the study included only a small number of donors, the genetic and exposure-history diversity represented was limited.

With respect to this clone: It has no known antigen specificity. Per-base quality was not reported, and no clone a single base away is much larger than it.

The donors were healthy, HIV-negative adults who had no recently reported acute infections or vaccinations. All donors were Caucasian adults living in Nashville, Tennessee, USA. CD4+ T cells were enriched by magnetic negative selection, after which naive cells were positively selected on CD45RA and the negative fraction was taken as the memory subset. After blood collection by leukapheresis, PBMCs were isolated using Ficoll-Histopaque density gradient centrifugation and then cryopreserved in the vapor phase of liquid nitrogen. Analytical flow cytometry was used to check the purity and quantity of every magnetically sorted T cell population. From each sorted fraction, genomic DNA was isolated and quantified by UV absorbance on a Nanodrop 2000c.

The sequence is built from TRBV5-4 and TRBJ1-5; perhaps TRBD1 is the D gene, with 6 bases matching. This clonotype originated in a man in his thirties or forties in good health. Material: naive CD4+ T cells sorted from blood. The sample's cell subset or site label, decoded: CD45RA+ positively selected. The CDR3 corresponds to CASSSDPGVPQHF. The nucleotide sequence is TGTGCCAGCAGCTCCGACCCAGGGGTACCCCAGCATTTT.